The present TCR beta chain was sequenced within a study of blood T cell repertoires in COVID-19 (dated by TCRdb to between 2020 and 2021). The study in broad terms: The collaborator samples originated in the United States, Italy and Spain and spanned the acute and convalescent phases of COVID-19. The prospective study material was composed of cDNA or gDNA derived from T cells, B-cell-depleted T cells, or PBMCs. Deeply sampled blood TCRbeta repertoires from subjects exposed to, actively infected with, or recovered from COVID-19 were included in the dataset. The repertoires were made available in a free public database intended to serve as a resource for research on the immune response to SARS-CoV-2. Samples were obtained from the ongoing ImmuneRACE study (first 160 participants) and from over a thousand subjects provided by 6 global collaborators. A de-identified subject ID, COVID-19 status, age in years and sex were almost always included in the sample metadata. HLA class I and class II types, where available, came from metadata supplied by the sample provider rather than from assay-based typing.

Each collaborating institution followed its own protocols to collect whole blood in K2EDTA tubes. For TCRbeta analysis, collaborator samples were shipped as frozen whole blood, as isolated PBMCs, or as DNA extracted from either sample type. TCRbeta CDR3 regions were amplified from genomic DNA using the immunoSEQ Assay, a bias-controlled multiplex PCR. Turning to the authors' computational methods: Nucleated cell counts per sample were estimated from amplification of reference gene primers within the assay. To quantify the absolute abundance of each unique TCRbeta CDR3 rearrangement, sequence reads were collapsed and filtered. For each sample, productive Simpson clonality was calculated by taking the square root of Simpson's diversity index across productive rearrangements. In its TCRdb copy, this immuneACCESS table keeps in-frame sequences only and misses some clones. Where compared with another copy, unresolved V genes explain less than half of these, and the others have no known cause. V and J calls and clone size come straight from that table; D and trimming were deduced from the DNA. Counted in this sample were 95,000 to 120,000 clones; approximately 85% of them appeared once. The ten largest clones capture approximately 3.6% of the sample.

Remarks on this clone: What this receptor recognizes is not known. There are no base qualities to consult, and no much larger clone falls within one base.

From a lookup of the germline V gene, CDR1 and CDR2 are SGHTS and YDEGEE. V loses 4 bases, J loses 7 bases, and the germline ends lie 18 bases apart. Measured from the cysteine to the phenylalanine, the CDR3 is 14 residues long. This entry keeps only the CDR3 DNA: 42 bases, framed from base 1. Broader findings and caveats from the paper: The amount of clinical and demographic metadata varied by source and participant and was provided uncurated.

The sequence was collected from a man aged 35 to 55 with acute or convalescent COVID-19. Rearrangement joined TRBV5-8 to TRBJ2-7; TRBD2 is possibly the D segment (5 matching bases). Sequencing used peripheral blood. The DNA is as follows: TGTGCCAGCAGCCGGGGTCAGGAAGCCTGGGAGCAGTACTTC. Its protein reads: CASSRGQEAWEQYF.